The TCR beta chain described here comes from a study of cytomegalovirus exposure and HLA in healthy donors. This clone has only one observation. The PCR employed 60 Vbeta primers together with 13 Jbeta primers. Produced via immunoSEQ multiplex PCR; TCRdb's table is partial and in-frame only. The sample records about 51,000 clones, roughly four fifths being singletons. The ends lost 5 bases at V and 4 bases at J; junction bases unmatched: 7. The germline CDR1 and CDR2 sequences are MNHEY and SVGAGI. This CDR3 is 14 amino acids long. The TCR sequence derives from a boy aged 5-17 years in good health and CMV-seropositive. The chain carries TRBV6-5 and TRBJ1-2; 7 nucleotides match TRBD1. Sequencing was performed on PBMCs. The CDR3 loop reads CASSTTGTAYGYTF. The CDR3 bases are TGTGCCAGCAGTACTACCGGGACAGCCTATGGCTACACCTTC.